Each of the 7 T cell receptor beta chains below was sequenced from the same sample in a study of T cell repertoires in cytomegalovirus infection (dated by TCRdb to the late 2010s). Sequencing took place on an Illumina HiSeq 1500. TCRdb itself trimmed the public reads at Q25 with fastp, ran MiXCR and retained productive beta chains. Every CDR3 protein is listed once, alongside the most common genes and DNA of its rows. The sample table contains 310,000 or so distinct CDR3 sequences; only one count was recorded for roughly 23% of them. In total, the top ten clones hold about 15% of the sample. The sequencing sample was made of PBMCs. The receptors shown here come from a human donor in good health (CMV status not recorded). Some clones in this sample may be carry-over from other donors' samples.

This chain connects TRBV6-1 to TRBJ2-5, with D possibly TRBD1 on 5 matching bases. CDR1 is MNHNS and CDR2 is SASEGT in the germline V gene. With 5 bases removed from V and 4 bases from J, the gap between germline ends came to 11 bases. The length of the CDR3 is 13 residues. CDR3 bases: TGTGCCAGCAGTCGACAGATCCGAGAGACCCAGTACTTC. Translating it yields CASSRQIRETQYF.

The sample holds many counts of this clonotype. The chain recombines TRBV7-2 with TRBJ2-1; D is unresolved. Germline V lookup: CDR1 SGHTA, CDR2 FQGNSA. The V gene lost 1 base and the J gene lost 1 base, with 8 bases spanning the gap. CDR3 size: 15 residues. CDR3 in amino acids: CASSLGPVSYNEQFF. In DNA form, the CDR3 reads TGTGCCAGCAGCTTAGGTCCAGTTTCCTACAATGAGCAGTTCTTC.

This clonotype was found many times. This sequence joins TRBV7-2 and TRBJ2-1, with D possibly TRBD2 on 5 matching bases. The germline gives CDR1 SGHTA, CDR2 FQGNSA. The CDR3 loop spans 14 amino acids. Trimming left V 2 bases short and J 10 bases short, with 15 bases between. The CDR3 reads CASSLIEGLGEQFF. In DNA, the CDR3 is TGTGCCAGCAGCTTAATCGAGGGCCTCGGGGAGCAGTTCTTC.

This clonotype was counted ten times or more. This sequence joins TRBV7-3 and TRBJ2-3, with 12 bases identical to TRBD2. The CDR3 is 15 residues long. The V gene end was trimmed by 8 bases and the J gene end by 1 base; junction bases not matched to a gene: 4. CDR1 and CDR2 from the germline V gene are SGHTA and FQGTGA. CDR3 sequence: CASGRLAGGTDTQYF. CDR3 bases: TGTGCCAGCGGTCGACTAGCGGGGGGCACAGATACGCAGTATTTT.

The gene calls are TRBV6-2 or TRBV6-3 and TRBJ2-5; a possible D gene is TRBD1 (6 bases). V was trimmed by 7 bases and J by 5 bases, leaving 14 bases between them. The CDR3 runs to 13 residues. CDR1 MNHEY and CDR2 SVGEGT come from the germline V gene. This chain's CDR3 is CASTGGPSETQYF. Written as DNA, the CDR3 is TGTGCCAGCACTGGGGGCCCAAGCGAGACCCAGTACTTC.

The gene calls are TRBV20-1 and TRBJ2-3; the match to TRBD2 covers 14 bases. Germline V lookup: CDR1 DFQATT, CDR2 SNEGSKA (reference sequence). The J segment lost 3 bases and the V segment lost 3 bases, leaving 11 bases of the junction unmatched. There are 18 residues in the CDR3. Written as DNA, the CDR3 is TGCAGTGCTAGCTCGACTAGCGGGAGGGCCGGGGCGACAGATACGCAGTATTTT. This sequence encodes CSASSTSGRAGATDTQYF.

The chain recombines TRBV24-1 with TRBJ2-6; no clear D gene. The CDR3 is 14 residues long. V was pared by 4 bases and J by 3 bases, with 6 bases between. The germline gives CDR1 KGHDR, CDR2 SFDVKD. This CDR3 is CATSDWNGANVLTF. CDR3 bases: TGTGCCACCAGTGACTGGAATGGGGCCAACGTCCTGACTTTC.